The sequence of this T cell receptor beta chain was determined in a study of OX40 agonist ivuxolimab in advanced cancers. Study conclusions and caveats: Clonal expansion was seen in CD4+ and CD8+ blood T cells by week 6 at 0.1 to 3.0 mg/kg. CD8+ T cells showed, on average, more clonal expansion than CD4+ cells.

Generated by immunoSEQ multiplex PCR, the TCRdb table keeps only in-frame clones and is missing some. The table lists 40,000 to 50,000 clones, approximately 80% of them singletons, with roughly 10% in the top ten. The ends lost 10 bases at V and 4 bases at J; junction bases unmatched: 22. Per germline, CDR1 LNHDA and CDR2 SQIVND (reference sequence). The CDR3 extends over 20 amino acids. This clone was recorded only once. Its antigen is not identified. This sequence joins TRBV19 and TRBJ2-3; the match to TRBD2 covers 14 bases. The sequencing here drew on CD4+ or CD8+ T cells sorted from blood, taken in a trial of the OX40 agonist ivuxolimab. The TCR originated in an adult with an advanced solid tumor such as melanoma, head and neck, liver or kidney cancer. The CDR3 DNA sequence: TGTGCCACCCAGAAGTCCATGGGACTAGCGGGAGTTGGATCGGCAGATACGCAGTATTTT. It encodes CATQKSMGLAGVGSADTQYF.